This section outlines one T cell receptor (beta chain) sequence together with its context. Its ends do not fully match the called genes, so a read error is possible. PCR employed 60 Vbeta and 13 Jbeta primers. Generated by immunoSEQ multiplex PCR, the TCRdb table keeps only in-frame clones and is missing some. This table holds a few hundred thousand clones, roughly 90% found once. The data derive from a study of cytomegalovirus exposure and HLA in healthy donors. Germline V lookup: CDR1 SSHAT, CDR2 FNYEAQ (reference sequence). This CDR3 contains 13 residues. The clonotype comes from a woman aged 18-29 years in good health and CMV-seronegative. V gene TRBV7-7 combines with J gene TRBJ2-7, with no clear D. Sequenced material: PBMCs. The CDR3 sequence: CASSLAGIYEQYF. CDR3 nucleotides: TGTGCTAGCAGCTTGGCAGGTATTTACGAGCAGTACTTC.